This entry lists 24 T cell receptor beta chains sequenced from one sample in a study of T cell repertoires in aging, cancer and after chemotherapy. TRB rearrangements spanning V, D and J were amplified using mixed TRB-A/B primers. MiXCR was run by TCRdb on the multiplex PCR reads, yielding one entry per CDR3 protein. The table shows roughly 5,000 distinct CDR3 sequences, with 35% to 55% occurring only once. TCR beta rearrangements were amplified from peripheral blood genomic DNA. The sample consisted of blood. The receptors come from a human donor in good health.

The rearrangement links TRBV6-5 to TRBJ2-2; 8 nucleotides line up with TRBD1. Germline V CDR1 and CDR2: MNHEY, SVGAGI. This CDR3 contains 16 residues. The V gene end was trimmed by 10 bases and the J gene end by 3 bases; junction bases not matched to a gene: 13. The CDR3 here is CAITPSDRVDTGELFF. Written as DNA, the CDR3 is TGTGCCATCACGCCCTCGGACAGGGTAGACACCGGGGAGCTGTTTTTT.

The genes are TRBV6-5 and TRBJ1-4; D gene uncertain. CDR3 length: 16 residues. Between the trimmed V and J ends, which lost 6 bases and 0 bases, there was a span of 14 bases. CDR1 and CDR2 (germline): MNHEY, SVGAGI. The CDR3: CASSSTWTSTNEKLFF. The CDR3 region has the DNA TGTGCCAGCAGCTCCACCTGGACCTCAACTAATGAAAAACTGTTTTTT.

The chain employs TRBV11-2 and TRBJ2-1, with TRBD2 as a possible D gene (6 bases). V was clipped by 1 base and J by 3 bases, with 13 bases between them. The CDR3 length is 16 residues. CDR1 and CDR2 from the germline V gene are SGHAT and FQNNGV. CDR3 region: CASSLVELRGYNEQFF. The CDR3 coding sequence is TGTGCCAGCAGCTTAGTGGAATTGCGGGGCTACAATGAGCAGTTCTTC.

V is TRBV19 and J is TRBJ2-2, with D unresolved. Germline CDR1 reads LNHDA; CDR2 reads SQIVND (reference sequence). The CDR3 consists of 14 residues. Trimming cost V 8 bases and J 1 base, with 11 bases left between them. CDR3 nucleotides: TGTGCCAGTCAGAGGCAGGTGAACACCGGGGAGCTGTTTTTT. This translates into CASQRQVNTGELFF.

The chain is built from TRBV5-1 and TRBJ2-1, with D maybe TRBD2 (5 bases). CDR3 size: 13 residues. V lost 2 bases, J lost 10 bases, and 13 bases lay in between. Germline V gene lookup returns CDR1 SGHRS and CDR2 YFSETQ. The CDR3 protein is CASSFRGGKEQFF. CDR3 coding DNA: TGCGCCAGCAGCTTTCGGGGTGGCAAGGAGCAGTTCTTC.

This clonotype was seen a handful of times. The rearrangement uses TRBV6-6 and TRBJ1-5, with a tentative D call TRBD1 (5 bases). Looked up from germline, CDR1 is MNHNY and CDR2 is SVGAGI (reference sequence). The CDR3 loop spans 13 amino acids. Trimming shortened V by 8 bases and J by 3 bases, and 11 bases separated the two germline ends. CDR3 sequence: CASGGGYNQPQHF. Here the CDR3 DNA reads TGTGCCAGCGGGGGGGGGTACAATCAGCCCCAGCATTTT.

The rearrangement joins TRBV6-5 to TRBJ2-7; no firm D call. This CDR3 region has 12 residues. Per the germline V gene, CDR1 is MNHEY and CDR2 is SVGAGI. Trimming removed 5 bases at V and 6 bases at J, with 11 bases between. The CDR3 is CASSPYAGEQYF. For the CDR3, the DNA is TGTGCCAGCAGTCCGTATGCAGGCGAGCAGTACTTC.

V and J are TRBV5-1 and TRBJ1-1, with 7 bases fitting TRBD1. The V gene end was trimmed by 5 bases and the J gene end by 6 bases; junction bases not matched to a gene: 7. This CDR3 is built from 13 residues. CDR1 and CDR2 (germline): SGHRS, YFSETQ. The CDR3 nucleotides read TGCGCCAGCAGACCCGGGACAGAGCCTGAAGCTTTCTTT. It encodes CASRPGTEPEAFF.

As to this clonotype: One end of the junction fails to match germline, which may point to a read error. The chain combines TRBV5-4 with TRBJ2-5; D remains unclear. CDR1 is SGHNT, CDR2 YYREEE, per germline (reference sequence). The CDR3 has 13 amino acids. CDR3 in DNA: TGTGCCAGCGGCTTGGAACTCAAAGAGACCCAGTACTTC. It specifies CASGLELKETQYF.

A few counts support this clonotype. The J gene is TRBJ2-7, the V gene TRBV29-1, with 8 bases fitting TRBD1. V trimming: 3 bases; J trimming: 3 bases; junction bases outside the gene matches: 7. Germline-derived CDR1 and CDR2 are SQVTM and ANQGSEA. The CDR3 runs 14 residues. The DNA for the CDR3 is TGCAGCGTTGAGCGGGGCGACAGGGGCTACGAGCAGTACTTC. It translates to CSVERGDRGYEQYF.

The CDR3 DNA sequence: TGTGCCAGTAGTATTGGCGGGAACACTGAAGCTTTCTTT. Its translation: CASSIGGNTEAFF. The gene calls are TRBV19 and TRBJ1-1; D unresolved. Trimming left V 3 bases short and J 1 base short, with 6 bases between. The germline CDR1 and CDR2 sequences are LNHDA and SQIVND (reference sequence). The CDR3 is made up of 13 amino acids. The full variable domain, rest sourced from reference TRBV19 and TRBJ1-1, is DGGITQSPKYLFRKEGQNVTLSCEQNLNHDAMYWYRQDPGQGLRLIYYSQIVNDFQKGDIAEGYSVSREKKESFPLTVTSAQKNPTAFYLCASSIGGNTEAFFGQGTRLTVV.

This chain joins TRBV19 and TRBJ2-1; tentative D call: TRBD1 (6 bases). Per the germline V gene, CDR1 is LNHDA and CDR2 is SQIVND (reference sequence). Trimming cost V 3 bases and J 5 bases, with 11 bases left between them. The CDR3 runs to 14 residues. The CDR3 DNA is TGTGCCAGTAGTATTGGGACAATCCACAATGAGCAGTTCTTC. The encoded protein is CASSIGTIHNEQFF.

This clonotype turned up a few times. The chain has TRBV6-1 and TRBJ2-7, with D possibly matching TRBD1 (5 bases). Germline V gene sequence: CDR1 MNHNS, CDR2 SASEGT. The CDR3 sequence is 15 residues long. V was shortened by 3 bases and J by 2 bases, with 14 bases between the two germline ends. CDR3 in amino acids: CASSDRPTATYEQYF. As DNA, the CDR3 is TGTGCCAGCAGTGACCGCCCGACAGCAACCTACGAGCAGTACTTC.

The J gene is TRBJ2-5, the V gene TRBV29-1; 11 bases are a match to TRBD1. CDR1 is SQVTM, CDR2 ANQGSEA, per germline. The CDR3 spans 13 residues. With V trimmed by 5 bases and J by 5 bases, 4 bases remained unmatched. The CDR3 region is CSVRTGGLETQYF. The CDR3 DNA reads TGCAGCGTTAGGACAGGGGGCCTTGAGACCCAGTACTTC. The entire variable domain, with the rest obtained from reference TRBV29-1 and TRBJ2-5, is as follows: SAVISQKPSRDICQRGTSLTIQCQVDSQVTMMFWYRQQPGQSLTLIATANQGSEATYESGFVIDKFPISRPNLTFSTLTVSNMSPEDSSIYLCSVRTGGLETQYFGPGTRLLVL.

V gene TRBV7-9 combines with J gene TRBJ2-3; D not resolved. The CDR3 sequence is 12 residues long. V was cut by 5 bases and J by 6 bases, with 9 bases left in between. Germline V gene data show CDR1 as SEHNR and CDR2 as FQNEAQ (reference sequence). This chain's CDR3 is CASSATSDTQYF. For the CDR3, the DNA is TGTGCCAGCAGCGCAACTTCCGATACGCAGTATTTT.

J is TRBJ2-7 and V is TRBV6-5; D is perhaps TRBD2 (5 bases). V was cut by 3 bases and J by 5 bases, with 14 bases left in between. The germline V gene has CDR1 MNHEY and CDR2 SVGAGI. CDR3 length: 14 amino acids. CDR3 amino acids: CASSYEGRLDEQYF. CDR3 DNA sequence: TGTGCCAGCAGTTATGAGGGCAGATTGGACGAGCAGTACTTC.

The CDR3 DNA reads as TGTGCCAGTAGTAGAGGGGTCGGTCCACCAAAGAGCGACGAGCAGTACTTC. Translating gives CASSRGVGPPKSDEQYF. V usage is TRBV19 and J usage is TRBJ2-7, with D perhaps given as TRBD1 or TRBD2 (5 bases each). This CDR3 has 17 residues. Trimming cost V 4 bases and J 5 bases, with 24 bases left between them. The germline CDR1 and CDR2 sequences are LNHDA and SQIVND (reference sequence).

The table lists this clonotype with a few counts. This sequence joins TRBV19 and TRBJ2-3, with 10 bases identical to TRBD1. Germline V gene lookup returns CDR1 LNHDA and CDR2 SQIVND (reference sequence). The CDR3 sequence is 16 residues long. V was pared by 0 bases and J by 1 base, with 1 base of the junction left unmatched. The chain's CDR3 is CASSIDGTGGTDTQYF. The DNA for the CDR3 is TGTGCCAGTAGTATAGACGGGACAGGGGGCACAGATACGCAGTATTTT.

This clonotype was counted only a few times. The chain carries TRBV27 and TRBJ1-6; perhaps TRBD1 as D (5 bases). CDR3 length: 14 residues. The germline V and J ends were trimmed by 2 bases and 9 bases, with 11 bases remaining between them. Germline CDR1 reads MNHEY; CDR2 reads SMNVEV (reference sequence). This CDR3 reads CASSLIGDGSPLHF. Here the CDR3 DNA reads TGTGCCAGCAGTTTAATAGGGGATGGTTCACCCCTCCACTTT.

In its sample, this clonotype ranks as large. The V and J genes are TRBV5-3 and TRBJ2-2; maybe TRBD1 (7 bases). TRBV5-3 is an ORF, with its function uncertain. This CDR3 has 19 amino acids. V dropped 0 bases and J dropped 2 bases, with 20 bases sitting between them. The CDR3 sequence is CARSLALDGGQINTGELFF. CDR3 in DNA: TGTGCCAGAAGCTTGGCCCTGGACGGGGGACAGATAAACACCGGGGAGCTGTTTTTT.

J is TRBJ2-3 and V is TRBV6-2 or TRBV6-3; TRBD1 matches 8 bases. CDR1 MNHEY and CDR2 SVGEGT come from the germline V gene. With 3 bases clipped from V and 0 bases from J, the junction kept 17 bases outside the gene matches. The CDR3 extends over 20 amino acids. The CDR3 nucleotides read TGTGCCAGCAGTTATACGTCACAGGGGGGCCCCACTCGAAGCACAGATACGCAGTATTTT. Residues: CASSYTSQGGPTRSTDTQYF.

The gene calls are TRBV6-5 and TRBJ1-6; 8 bases are shared with TRBD1. Trimming cost V 4 bases and J 10 bases; bases outside gene matches: 12. This CDR3 contains 16 residues. Germline V CDR1 and CDR2: MNHEY, SVGAGI. DNA for the CDR3: TGTGCCAGCAGTTTCACCCCAGGGGGCCGGGGGTCACCCCTCCACTTT. Amino acids: CASSFTPGGRGSPLHF.

The chain recombines TRBV7-6 with TRBJ1-2; 7 nucleotides align to TRBD1. The CDR3 is 14 amino acids. The germline V gene has CDR1 SGHVS and CDR2 FNYEAQ. Trimming cost V 1 base and J 3 bases; bases outside gene matches: 2. CDR3 sequence: CASSLEGADYGYTF. DNA for the CDR3: TGTGCCAGCAGCTTAGAGGGGGCGGACTATGGCTACACCTTC.

This clonotype was counted between two and nine times. The V gene is TRBV19, the J gene TRBJ2-5; a weak D match, TRBD1 (5 bases). V was shortened by 0 bases and J by 3 bases, with 11 bases between the two germline ends. Germline CDR1 reads LNHDA; CDR2 reads SQIVND (reference sequence). The length of the CDR3 is 15 residues. The CDR3: CASSIDPRQKETQYF. CDR3 nucleotide sequence: TGTGCCAGTAGTATAGATCCGCGACAGAAAGAGACCCAGTACTTC. The entire variable domain, with the rest obtained from reference TRBV19 and TRBJ2-5, is as follows: DGGITQSPKYLFRKEGQNVTLSCEQNLNHDAMYWYRQDPGQGLRLIYYSQIVNDFQKGDIAEGYSVSREKKESFPLTVTSAQKNPTAFYLCASSIDPRQKETQYFGPGTRLLVL.